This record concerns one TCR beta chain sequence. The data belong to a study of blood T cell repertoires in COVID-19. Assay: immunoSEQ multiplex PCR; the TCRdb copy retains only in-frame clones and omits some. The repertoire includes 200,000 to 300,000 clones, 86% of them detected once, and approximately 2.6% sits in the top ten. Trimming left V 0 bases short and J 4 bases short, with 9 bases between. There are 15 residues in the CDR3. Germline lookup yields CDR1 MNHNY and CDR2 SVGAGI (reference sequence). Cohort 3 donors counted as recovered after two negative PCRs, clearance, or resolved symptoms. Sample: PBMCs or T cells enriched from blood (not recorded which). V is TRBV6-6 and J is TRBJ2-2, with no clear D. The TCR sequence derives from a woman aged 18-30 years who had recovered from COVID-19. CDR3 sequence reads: CASSYSSTITGELFF. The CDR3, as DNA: TGTGCCAGCAGTTACTCCAGTACGATCACCGGGGAGCTGTTTTTT.